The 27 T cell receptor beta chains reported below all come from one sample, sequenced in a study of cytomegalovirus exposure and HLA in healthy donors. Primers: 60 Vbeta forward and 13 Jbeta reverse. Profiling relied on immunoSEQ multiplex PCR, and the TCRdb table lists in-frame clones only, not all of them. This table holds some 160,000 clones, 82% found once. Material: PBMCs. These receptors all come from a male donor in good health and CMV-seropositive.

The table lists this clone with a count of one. The CDR3 protein is CASSLAGRNTEAFF. Written as DNA, the CDR3 is TGTGCCAGCAGTTTAGCGGGCAGGAACACTGAAGCTTTCTTT. This chain joins TRBV28 and TRBJ1-1; D gene uncertain. Trimming removed 2 bases at V and 1 base at J, with 8 bases between. This CDR3 contains 14 residues. Germline V lookup: CDR1 MDHEN, CDR2 SYDVKM.

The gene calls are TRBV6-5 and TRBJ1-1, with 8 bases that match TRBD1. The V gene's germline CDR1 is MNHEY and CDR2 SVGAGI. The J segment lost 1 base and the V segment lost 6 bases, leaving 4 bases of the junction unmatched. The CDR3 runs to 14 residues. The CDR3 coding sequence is TGTGCCAGCAGCAAGACAGGGGCGAACACTGAAGCTTTCTTT. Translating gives CASSKTGANTEAFF.

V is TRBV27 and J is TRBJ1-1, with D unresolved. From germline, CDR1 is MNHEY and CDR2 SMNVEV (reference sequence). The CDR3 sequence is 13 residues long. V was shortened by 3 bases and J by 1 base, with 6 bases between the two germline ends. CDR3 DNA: TGTGCCAGCAGTTTTGCAGGGAACACTGAAGCTTTCTTT. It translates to CASSFAGNTEAFF.

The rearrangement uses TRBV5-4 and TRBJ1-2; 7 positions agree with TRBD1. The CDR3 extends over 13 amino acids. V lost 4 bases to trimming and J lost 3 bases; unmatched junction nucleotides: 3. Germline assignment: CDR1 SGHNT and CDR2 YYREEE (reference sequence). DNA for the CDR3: TGTGCCAGCAGCCAAGGGACAGACTATGGCTACACCTTC. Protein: CASSQGTDYGYTF.

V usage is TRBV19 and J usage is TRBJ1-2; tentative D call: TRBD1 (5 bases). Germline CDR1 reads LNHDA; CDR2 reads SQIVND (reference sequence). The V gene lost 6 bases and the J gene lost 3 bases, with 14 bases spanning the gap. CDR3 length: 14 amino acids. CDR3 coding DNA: TGTGCCAGTAGAAAACGGGGGAGTGACTATGGCTACACCTTC. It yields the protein CASRKRGSDYGYTF.

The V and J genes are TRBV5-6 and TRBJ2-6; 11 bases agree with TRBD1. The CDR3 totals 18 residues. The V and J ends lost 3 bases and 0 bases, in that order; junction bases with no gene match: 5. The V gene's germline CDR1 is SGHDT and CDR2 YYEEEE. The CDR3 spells CASSSDRGRVSGANVLTF. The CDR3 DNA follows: TGTGCCAGCAGCTCGGACAGGGGGCGCGTCTCTGGGGCCAACGTCCTGACTTTC.

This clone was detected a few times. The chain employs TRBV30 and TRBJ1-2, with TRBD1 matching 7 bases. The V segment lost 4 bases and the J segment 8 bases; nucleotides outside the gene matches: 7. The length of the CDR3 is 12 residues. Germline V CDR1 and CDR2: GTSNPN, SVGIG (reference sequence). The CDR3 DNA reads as TGTGCCTGGACCACAGGGGTTAAGGGCTACACCTTC. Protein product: CAWTTGVKGYTF.

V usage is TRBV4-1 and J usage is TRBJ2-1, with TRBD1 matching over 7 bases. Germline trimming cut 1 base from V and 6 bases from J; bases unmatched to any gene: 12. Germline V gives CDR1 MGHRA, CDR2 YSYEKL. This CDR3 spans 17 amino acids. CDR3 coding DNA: TGCGCCAGCAGCCAAGTTCGGCTTGACAGGGACAGCAATGAGCAGTTCTTC. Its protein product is CASSQVRLDRDSNEQFF.

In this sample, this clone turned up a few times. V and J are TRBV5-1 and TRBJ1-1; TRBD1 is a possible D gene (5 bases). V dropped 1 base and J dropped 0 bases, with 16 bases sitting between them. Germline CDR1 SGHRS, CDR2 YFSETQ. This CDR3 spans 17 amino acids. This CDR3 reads CASSLPGWGEVNTEAFF. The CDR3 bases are TGCGCCAGCAGCTTGCCAGGGTGGGGGGAAGTGAACACTGAAGCTTTCTTT.

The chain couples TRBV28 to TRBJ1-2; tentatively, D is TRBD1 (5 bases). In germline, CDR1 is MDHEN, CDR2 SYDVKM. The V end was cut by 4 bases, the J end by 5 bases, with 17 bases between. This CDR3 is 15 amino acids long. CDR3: CASSYPEGRRYGYTF. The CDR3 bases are TGTGCCAGCAGTTACCCGGAGGGGCGGCGGTATGGCTACACCTTC.

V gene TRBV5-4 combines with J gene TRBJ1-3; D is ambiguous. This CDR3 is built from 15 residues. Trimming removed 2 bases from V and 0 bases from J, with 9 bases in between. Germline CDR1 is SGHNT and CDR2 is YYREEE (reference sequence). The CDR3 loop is CASSLGGSSGNTIYF. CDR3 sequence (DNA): TGTGCCAGCAGCTTAGGAGGGAGCTCTGGAAACACCATATATTTT.

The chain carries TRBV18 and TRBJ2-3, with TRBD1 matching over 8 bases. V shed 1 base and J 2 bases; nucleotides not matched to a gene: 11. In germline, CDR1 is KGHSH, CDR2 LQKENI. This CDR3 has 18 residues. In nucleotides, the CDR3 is TGTGCCAGCTCACCACGGGGACAGGCGACGTCCCTCACAGATACGCAGTATTTT. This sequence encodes CASSPRGQATSLTDTQYF.

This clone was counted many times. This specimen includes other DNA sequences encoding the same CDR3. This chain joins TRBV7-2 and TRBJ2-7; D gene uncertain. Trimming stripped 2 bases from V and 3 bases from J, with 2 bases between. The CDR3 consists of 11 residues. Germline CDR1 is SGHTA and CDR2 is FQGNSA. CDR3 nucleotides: TGTGCCAGCAGCTTACGCTACGAGCAGTACTTC. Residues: CASSLRYEQYF.

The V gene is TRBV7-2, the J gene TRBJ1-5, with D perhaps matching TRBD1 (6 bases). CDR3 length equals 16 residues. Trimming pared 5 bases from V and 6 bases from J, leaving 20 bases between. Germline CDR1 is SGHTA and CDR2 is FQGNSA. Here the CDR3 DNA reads TGTGCCAGCAGCCCCCAAACGACAGGAGGCGGTCAGCCCCAGCATTTT. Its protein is CASSPQTTGGGQPQHF. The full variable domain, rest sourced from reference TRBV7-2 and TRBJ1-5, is GAGVSQSPSNKVTEKGKDVELRCDPISGHTALYWYRQSLGQGLEFLIYFQGNSAPDKSGLPSDRFSAERTGGSVSTLTIQRTQQEDSAVYLCASSPQTTGGGQPQHFGDGTRLSIL.

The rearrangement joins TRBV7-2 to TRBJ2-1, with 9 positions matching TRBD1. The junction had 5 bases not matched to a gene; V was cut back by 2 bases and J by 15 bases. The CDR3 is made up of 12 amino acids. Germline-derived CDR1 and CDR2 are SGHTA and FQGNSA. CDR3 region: CASSLLRDRAFF. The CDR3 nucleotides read TGTGCCAGCAGCTTACTCCGGGACAGGGCGTTCTTC. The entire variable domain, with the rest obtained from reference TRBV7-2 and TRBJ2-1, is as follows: GAGVSQSPSNKVTEKGKDVELRCDPISGHTALYWYRQSLGQGLEFLIYFQGNSAPDKSGLPSDRFSAERTGGSVSTLTIQRTQQEDSAVYLCASSLLRDRAFFGPGTRLTVL.

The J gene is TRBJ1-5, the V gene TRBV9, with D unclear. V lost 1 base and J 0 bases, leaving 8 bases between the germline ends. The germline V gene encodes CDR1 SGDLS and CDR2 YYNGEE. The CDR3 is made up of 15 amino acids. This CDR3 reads CASSVLGDSNQPQHF. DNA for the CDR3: TGTGCCAGCAGCGTACTAGGCGATAGCAATCAGCCCCAGCATTTT.

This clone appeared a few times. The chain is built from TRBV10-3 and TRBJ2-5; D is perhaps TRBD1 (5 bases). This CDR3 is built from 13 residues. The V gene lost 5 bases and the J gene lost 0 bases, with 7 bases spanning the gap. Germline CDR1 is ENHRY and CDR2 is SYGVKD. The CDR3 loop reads CAISTQDQETQYF. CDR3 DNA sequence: TGTGCCATCAGTACACAGGACCAAGAGACCCAGTACTTC.

The CDR3 DNA reads as TGTGCCACCGTCCAGGGACAGTTGAACACTGAAGCTTTCTTT. As protein: CATVQGQLNTEAFF. V is TRBV15 and J is TRBJ1-1, with 7 nucleotides matching TRBD1. The junction had 6 bases not matched to a gene; V was cut back by 8 bases and J by 0 bases. Looked up from germline, CDR1 is LNHNV and CDR2 is YYDKDF (reference sequence). This CDR3 is built from 14 residues.

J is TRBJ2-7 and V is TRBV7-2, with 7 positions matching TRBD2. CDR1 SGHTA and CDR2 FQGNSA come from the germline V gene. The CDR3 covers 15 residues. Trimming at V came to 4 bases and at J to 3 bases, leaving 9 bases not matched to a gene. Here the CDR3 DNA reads TGTGCCAGCAGCTCCGGGACTATCCCCTTCTACGAGCAGTACTTC. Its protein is CASSSGTIPFYEQYF.

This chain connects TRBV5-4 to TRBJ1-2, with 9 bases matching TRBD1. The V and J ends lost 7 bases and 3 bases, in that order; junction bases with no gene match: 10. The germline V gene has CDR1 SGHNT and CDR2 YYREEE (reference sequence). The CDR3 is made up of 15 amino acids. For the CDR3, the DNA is TGTGCCAGCGGGGTTACAGGGGGCTCGGACTATGGCTACACCTTC. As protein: CASGVTGGSDYGYTF.

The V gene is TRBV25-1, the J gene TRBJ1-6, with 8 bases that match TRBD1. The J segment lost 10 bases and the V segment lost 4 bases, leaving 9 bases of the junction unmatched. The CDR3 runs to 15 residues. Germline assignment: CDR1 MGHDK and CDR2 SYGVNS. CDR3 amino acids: CASSAPTGGESPLHF. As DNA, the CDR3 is TGTGCCAGCAGTGCACCTACAGGGGGGGAATCACCCCTCCACTTT.

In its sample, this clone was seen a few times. In DNA form, the CDR3 reads TGTGCCAGCAGTAGGACAGGAAACACCATATATTTT. The encoded protein is CASSRTGNTIYF. The V gene is TRBV6-6, the J gene TRBJ1-3, with D perhaps matching TRBD1 (5 bases). There are 12 residues in the CDR3. Germline V gives CDR1 MNHNY, CDR2 SVGAGI (reference sequence). V was cut by 5 bases and J by 4 bases, with 6 bases left in between.

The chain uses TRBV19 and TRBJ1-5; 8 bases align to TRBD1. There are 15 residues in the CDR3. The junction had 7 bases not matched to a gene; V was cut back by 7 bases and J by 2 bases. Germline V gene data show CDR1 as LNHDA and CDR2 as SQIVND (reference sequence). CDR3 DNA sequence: TGTGCCAGTAACAGACAGGGGATCGGCAATCAGCCCCAGCATTTT. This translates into CASNRQGIGNQPQHF.

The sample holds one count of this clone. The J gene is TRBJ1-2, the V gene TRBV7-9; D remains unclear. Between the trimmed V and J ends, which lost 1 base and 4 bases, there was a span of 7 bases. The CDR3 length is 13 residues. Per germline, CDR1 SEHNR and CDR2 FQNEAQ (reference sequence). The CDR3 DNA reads TGTGCCAGCAGCTTAGGGCCGTCCTATGGCTACACCTTC. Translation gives CASSLGPSYGYTF.

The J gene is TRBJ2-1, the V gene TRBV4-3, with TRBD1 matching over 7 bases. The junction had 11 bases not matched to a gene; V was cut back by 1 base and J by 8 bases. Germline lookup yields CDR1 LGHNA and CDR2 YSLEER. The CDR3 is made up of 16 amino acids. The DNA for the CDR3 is TGCGCCAGCAGCCAAGTAGGGGGCAGGGGAGCCCATGAGCAGTTCTTC. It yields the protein CASSQVGGRGAHEQFF.

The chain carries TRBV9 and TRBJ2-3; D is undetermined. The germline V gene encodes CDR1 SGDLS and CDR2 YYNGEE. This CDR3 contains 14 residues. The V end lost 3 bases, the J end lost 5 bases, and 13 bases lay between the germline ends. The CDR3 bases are TGTGCCAGCAGCGGAGCCCTAACTGGAGATACGCAGTATTTT. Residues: CASSGALTGDTQYF.

The CDR3 nucleotides are TGTGCCAGCAGTGAATTCATTGCGGGAGGGGGCCAAGAGACCCAGTACTTC. Protein product: CASSEFIAGGGQETQYF. This chain connects TRBV6-1 to TRBJ2-5; 9 bases map to TRBD2. The germline gives CDR1 MNHNS, CDR2 SASEGT. Trimming at V came to 2 bases and at J to 1 base, leaving 8 bases not matched to a gene. This CDR3 comprises 17 residues.